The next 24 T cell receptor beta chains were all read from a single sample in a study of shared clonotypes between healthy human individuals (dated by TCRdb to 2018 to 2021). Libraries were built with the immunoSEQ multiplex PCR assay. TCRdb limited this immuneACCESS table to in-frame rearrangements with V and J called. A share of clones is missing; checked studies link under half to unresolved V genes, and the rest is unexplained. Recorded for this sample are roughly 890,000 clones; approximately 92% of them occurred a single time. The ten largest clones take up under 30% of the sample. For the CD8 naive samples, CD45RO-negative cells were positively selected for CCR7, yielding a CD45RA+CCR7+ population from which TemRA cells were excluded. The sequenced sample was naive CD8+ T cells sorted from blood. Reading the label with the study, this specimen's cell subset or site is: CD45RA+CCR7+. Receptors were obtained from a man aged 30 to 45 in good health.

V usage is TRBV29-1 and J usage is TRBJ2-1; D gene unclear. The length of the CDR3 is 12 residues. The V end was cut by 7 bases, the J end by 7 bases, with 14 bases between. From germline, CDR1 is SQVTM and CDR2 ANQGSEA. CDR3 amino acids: CSAGSPPNEQFF. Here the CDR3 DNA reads TGCAGCGCCGGCTCTCCCCCGAATGAGCAGTTCTTC.

CDR3 amino acids: CASRYRDRENTEAFF. DNA of the CDR3: TGTGCCAGCAGGTACAGAGACAGAGAGAACACTGAAGCTTTCTTT. The rearrangement uses TRBV27 and TRBJ1-1, with D possibly TRBD1 on 5 matching bases. V was cut by 6 bases and J by 1 base, with 15 bases left in between. The CDR3 has 15 residues. CDR1 is MNHEY and CDR2 is SMNVEV in the germline V gene (reference sequence).

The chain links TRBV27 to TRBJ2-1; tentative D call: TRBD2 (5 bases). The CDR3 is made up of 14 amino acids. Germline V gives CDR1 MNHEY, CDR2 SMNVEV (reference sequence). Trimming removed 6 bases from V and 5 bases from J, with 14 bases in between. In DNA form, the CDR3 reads TGTGCCAGCAGCCGAGGAGCGGCGAACAATGAGCAGTTCTTC. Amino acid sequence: CASSRGAANNEQFF.

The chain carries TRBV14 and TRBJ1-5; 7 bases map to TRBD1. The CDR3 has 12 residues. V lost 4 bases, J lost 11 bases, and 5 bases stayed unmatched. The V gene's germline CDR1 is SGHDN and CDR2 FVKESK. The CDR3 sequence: CASSLTGASQHF. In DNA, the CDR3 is TGTGCCAGCAGCCTTACAGGGGCCTCCCAGCATTTT.

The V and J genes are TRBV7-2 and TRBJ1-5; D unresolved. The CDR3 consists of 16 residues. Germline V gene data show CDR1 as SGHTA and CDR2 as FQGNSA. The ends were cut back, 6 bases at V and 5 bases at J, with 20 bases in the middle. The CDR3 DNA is TGTGCCAGCAGTCTGTCGACCCCGGTCCTAGATCAGCCCCAGCATTTT. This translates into CASSLSTPVLDQPQHF.

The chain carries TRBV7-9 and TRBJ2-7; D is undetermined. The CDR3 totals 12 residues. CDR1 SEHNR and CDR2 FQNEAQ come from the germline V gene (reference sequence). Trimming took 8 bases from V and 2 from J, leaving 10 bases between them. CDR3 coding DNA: TGTGCCAGCGGTGTCGACGCCTACGAGCAGTACTTC. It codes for CASGVDAYEQYF.

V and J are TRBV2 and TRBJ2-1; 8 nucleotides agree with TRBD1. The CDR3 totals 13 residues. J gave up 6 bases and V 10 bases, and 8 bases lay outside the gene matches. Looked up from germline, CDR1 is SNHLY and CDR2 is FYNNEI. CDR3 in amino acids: CAKPTGEGNEQFF. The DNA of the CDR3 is TGTGCCAAACCGACAGGGGAAGGCAATGAGCAGTTCTTC.

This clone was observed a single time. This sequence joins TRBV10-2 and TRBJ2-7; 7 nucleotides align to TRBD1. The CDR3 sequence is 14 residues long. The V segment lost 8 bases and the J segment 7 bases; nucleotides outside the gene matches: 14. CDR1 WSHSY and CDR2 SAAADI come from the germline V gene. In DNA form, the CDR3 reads TGCGCCAGCGGACACGGGACAGCTTATCGGGAGCAGTACTTC. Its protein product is CASGHGTAYREQYF.

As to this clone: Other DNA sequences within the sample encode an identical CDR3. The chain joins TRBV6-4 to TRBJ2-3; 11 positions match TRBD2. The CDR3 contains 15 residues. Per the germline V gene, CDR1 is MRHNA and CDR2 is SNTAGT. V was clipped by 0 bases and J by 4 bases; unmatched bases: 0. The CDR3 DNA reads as TGTGCCAGCAGTGACTCTAGCGGGAGGGCAGATACGCAGTATTTT. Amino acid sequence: CASSDSSGRADTQYF.

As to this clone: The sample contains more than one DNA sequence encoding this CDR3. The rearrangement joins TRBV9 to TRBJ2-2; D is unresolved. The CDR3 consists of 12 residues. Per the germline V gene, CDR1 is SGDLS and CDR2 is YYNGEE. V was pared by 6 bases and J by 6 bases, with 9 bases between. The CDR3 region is CASTRRPGELFF. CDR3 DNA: TGTGCCAGCACCCGGAGACCCGGGGAGCTGTTTTTT.

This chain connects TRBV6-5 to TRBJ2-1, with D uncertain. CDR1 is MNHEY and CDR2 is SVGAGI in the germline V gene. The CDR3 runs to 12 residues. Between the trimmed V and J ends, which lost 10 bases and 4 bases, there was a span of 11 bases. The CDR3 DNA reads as TGTGCCATCGGACCACAGTACAATGAGCAGTTCTTC. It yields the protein CAIGPQYNEQFF.

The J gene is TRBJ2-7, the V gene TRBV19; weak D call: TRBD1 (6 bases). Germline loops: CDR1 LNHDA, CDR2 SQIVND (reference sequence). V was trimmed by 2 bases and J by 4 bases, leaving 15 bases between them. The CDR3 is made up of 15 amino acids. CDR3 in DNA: TGTGCCAGTAGTATAAAATCAGGGGCCGCATACGAGCAGTACTTC. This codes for CASSIKSGAAYEQYF.

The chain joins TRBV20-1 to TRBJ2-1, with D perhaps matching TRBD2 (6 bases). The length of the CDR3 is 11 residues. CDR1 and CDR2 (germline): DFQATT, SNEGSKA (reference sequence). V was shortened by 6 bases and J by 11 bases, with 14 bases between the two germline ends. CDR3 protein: CSAAYGSQQFF. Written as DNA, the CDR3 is TGCAGTGCAGCTTACGGGAGCCAGCAGTTCTTC.

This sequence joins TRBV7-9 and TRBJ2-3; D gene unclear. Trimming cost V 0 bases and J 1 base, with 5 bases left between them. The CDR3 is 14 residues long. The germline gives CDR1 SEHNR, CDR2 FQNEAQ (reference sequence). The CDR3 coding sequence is TGTGCCAGCAGCTTAGCCAGCGGCACAGATACGCAGTATTTT. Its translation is CASSLASGTDTQYF.

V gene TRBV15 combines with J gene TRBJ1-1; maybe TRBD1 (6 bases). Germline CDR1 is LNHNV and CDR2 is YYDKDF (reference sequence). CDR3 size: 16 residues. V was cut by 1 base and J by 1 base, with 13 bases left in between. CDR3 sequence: CATSRVGGGQNTEAFF. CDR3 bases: TGTGCCACCAGCAGAGTGGGCGGGGGACAGAACACTGAAGCTTTCTTT.

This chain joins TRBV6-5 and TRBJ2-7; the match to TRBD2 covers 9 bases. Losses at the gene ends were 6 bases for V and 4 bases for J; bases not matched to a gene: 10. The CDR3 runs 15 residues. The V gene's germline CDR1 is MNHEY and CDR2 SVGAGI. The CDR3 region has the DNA TGTGCCAGCAGCCCCGTAAGTAGCGGGAGTTACGAGCAGTACTTC. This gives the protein CASSPVSSGSYEQYF.

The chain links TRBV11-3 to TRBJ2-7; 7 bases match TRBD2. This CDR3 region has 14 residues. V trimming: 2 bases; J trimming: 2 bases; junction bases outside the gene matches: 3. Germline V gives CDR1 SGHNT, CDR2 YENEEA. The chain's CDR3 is CASSLWEGAYEQYF. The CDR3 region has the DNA TGTGCCAGCAGCTTATGGGAGGGTGCCTACGAGCAGTACTTC.

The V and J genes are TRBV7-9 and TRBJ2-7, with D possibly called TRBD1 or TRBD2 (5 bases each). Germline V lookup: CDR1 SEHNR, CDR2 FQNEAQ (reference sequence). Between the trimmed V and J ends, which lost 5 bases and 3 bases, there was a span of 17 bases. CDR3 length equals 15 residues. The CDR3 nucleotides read TGTGCCAGCAGCCACCTATCCGGGGCTGACTACGAGCAGTACTTC. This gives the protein CASSHLSGADYEQYF.

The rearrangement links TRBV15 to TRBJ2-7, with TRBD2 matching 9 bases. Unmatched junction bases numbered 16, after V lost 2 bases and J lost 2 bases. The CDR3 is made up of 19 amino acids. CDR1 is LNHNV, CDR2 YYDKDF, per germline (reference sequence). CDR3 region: CATSRQTIRLAETTYEQYF. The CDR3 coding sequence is TGTGCCACCAGCAGACAAACTATAAGACTAGCGGAAACCACCTACGAGCAGTACTTC.

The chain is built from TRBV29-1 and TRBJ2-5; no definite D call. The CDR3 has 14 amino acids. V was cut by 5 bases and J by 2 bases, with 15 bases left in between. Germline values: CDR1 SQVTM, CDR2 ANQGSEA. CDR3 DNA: TGCAGCGTTCGGCCCGCGGTAGTTCAAGAGACCCAGTACTTC. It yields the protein CSVRPAVVQETQYF.

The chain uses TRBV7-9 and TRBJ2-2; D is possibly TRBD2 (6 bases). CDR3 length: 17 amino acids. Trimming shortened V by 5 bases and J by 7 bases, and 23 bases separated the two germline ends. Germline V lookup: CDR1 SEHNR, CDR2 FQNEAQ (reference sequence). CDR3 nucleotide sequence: TGTGCCAGCAGCCTATCGGTCCTACGGAGCGGGCTCGGGGAGCTGTTTTTT. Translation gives CASSLSVLRSGLGELFF.

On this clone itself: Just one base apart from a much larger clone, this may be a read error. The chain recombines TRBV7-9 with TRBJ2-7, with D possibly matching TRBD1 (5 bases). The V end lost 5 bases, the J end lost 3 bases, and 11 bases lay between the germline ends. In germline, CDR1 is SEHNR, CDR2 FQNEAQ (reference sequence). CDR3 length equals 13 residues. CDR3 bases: TGTGCCAGCAGCCCGCGACAGCTCTACGAGCAGTACTTC. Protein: CASSPRQLYEQYF.

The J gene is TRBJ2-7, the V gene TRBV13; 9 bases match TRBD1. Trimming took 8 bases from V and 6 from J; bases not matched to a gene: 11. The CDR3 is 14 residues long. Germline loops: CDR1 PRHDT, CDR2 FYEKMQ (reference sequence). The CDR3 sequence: CASAVLDRGAEQYF. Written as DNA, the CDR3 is TGTGCCAGCGCGGTACTAGACAGGGGGGCCGAGCAGTACTTC.

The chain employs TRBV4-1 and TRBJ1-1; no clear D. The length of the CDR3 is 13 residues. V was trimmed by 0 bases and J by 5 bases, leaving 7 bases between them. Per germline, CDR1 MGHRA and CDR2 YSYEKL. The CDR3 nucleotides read TGCGCCAGCAGCCAAGATTTCGGGACTGAAGCTTTCTTT. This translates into CASSQDFGTEAFF.